Sequencing of this T cell receptor (beta chain) was carried out in a study of CXCR3-negative and CXCR3-positive naive CD8 T cells. Study-level results: Memory cells differed in TRBV-TRBJ usage, but naive CXCR3-negative and CXCR3-positive cells had similar usage. Upon cryopreservation, CXCR3 expression partially decreased, and most assays used fresh PBMCs. Hydrophobicity of TRB CDR3s was greater in CXCR3-positive naive cells than in CXCR3-negative naive cells.

The germline CDR1 and CDR2 sequences are SEHNR and FQNEAQ (reference sequence). The CDR3 length is 14 residues. The libraries of TRB cDNA were prepared using 5' RACE with UMI labels. TCRdb re-analyzed the 5' RACE reads; it lists each CDR3 protein once, without DNA. The sample includes about 6,000 distinct CDR3 sequences. This clonotype is identified as medium-sized from frequency. The antigen remains unidentified. The receptor comes from a human donor in good health. Some clones in this sample may be carry-over from other donors' samples. The specimen was naive CXCR3- CD8+ T cells from blood. The subset denotes: CD45RO-CCR7+CD27+CD95- naive CD8+ T cells lacking CXCR3 (TNR3-). V and J are TRBV7-9 and TRBJ2-7; TCRdb's assignment of TRBD2 cannot be checked, as there is no DNA. The chain's CDR3 is CASSLGGEEYEQYF.